A selection of T cell receptor beta chains follows, all from one sample in a study of blood T cell repertoires in COVID-19. Method: immunoSEQ multiplex PCR; TCRdb's copy keeps in-frame clones and lacks some. Of some 310,000 clones detected, roughly 84% appear once; the ten largest clones hold 1%. The sequenced material came from peripheral blood. All receptors come from a man aged 50 or older with active or convalescent COVID-19. Both conserved end residues are part of each CDR3. A D gene is named only where the DNA matches it firmly. Where a row states a size, it is once, few, many or the class of an expanded clone; other rows omit it.

TRBV18	TRBD2	NA	TRBJ2-3	TGTGCCAGCTCACCACTGCGGGAGAAGACAGATACGCAGTATTTT	CASSPLREKTDTQYF
TRBV6-5	TRBD1	NA	TRBJ2-7	TGTGCCAGCAATTCCCGGGACAGGGCAACCTACGAGCAGTACTTC	CASNSRDRATYEQYF
TRBV4-1	TRBD2	once	TRBJ2-1	TGCGCCAGCAGCCAAGATCGAACTAGCGGGGCCTACAATGAGCAGTTCTTC	CASSQDRTSGAYNEQFF
TRBV6-5	NA	NA	TRBJ2-7	TGTGCCAGCACCGTCGCACAGAACTCCTACGAGCAGTACTTC	CASTVAQNSYEQYF
TRBV5-1	NA	NA	TRBJ1-5	TGCGCCAGCAGCTTGGGGGGGGATAGCAATCAGCCCCAGCATTTT	CASSLGGDSNQPQHF
TRBV7-2	NA	NA	TRBJ1-1	TGTGCCAGCAGCCGTCCGGGAACCTACCGAGGGGGAGCTTTCTTT	CASSRPGTYRGGAFF
TRBV6-2/TRBV6-3	TRBD2	NA	TRBJ2-4	TGTGCCAGCAGCATGCCCCGGAGCGGGAGCCCTTATCTAGCCAAAAACATTCAGTACTTC	CASSMPRSGSPYLAKNIQYF
TRBV7-3	TRBD1	NA	TRBJ2-1	TGTGCCAGCAGCTTGGGACAGTTTGCCGAAAGGGGTGAGCAGTTCTTC	CASSLGQFAERGEQFF
TRBV27	NA	once	TRBJ1-4	TGTGCCAGCAGCTCCGGGGGGACGCTTGAAAAACTGTTTTTT	CASSSGGTLEKLFF
TRBV11-3	NA	NA	TRBJ2-6	TGTGCCAGCAGCTTCTACAACGTCCTGACTTTC	CASSFYNVLTF
TRBV19	NA	NA	TRBJ1-2	TGTGCCAGTAGTATCGTGGCAGGAAATAGGGGCTACACCTTC	CASSIVAGNRGYTF
TRBV11-3	NA	NA	TRBJ2-2	TGTGCCAGCAGCTCCTATAGGAACACCGGGGAGCTGTTTTTT	CASSSYRNTGELFF